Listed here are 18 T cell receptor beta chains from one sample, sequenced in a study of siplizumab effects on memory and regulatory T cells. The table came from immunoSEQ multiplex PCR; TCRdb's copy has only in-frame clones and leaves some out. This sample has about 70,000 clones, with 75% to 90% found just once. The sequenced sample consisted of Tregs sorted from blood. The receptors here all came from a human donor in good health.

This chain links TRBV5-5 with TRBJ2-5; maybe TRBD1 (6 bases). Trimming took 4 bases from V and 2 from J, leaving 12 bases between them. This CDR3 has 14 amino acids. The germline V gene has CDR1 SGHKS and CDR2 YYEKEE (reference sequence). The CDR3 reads CASSPTGTQETQYF. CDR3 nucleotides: TGTGCCAGCAGCCCGACAGGTACTCAAGAGACCCAGTACTTC.

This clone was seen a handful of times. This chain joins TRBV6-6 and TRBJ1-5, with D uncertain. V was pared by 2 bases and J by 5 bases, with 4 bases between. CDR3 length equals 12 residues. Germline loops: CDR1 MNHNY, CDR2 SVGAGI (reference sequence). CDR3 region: CASSYMDQPQHF. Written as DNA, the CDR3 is TGTGCCAGCAGTTACATGGATCAGCCCCAGCATTTT.

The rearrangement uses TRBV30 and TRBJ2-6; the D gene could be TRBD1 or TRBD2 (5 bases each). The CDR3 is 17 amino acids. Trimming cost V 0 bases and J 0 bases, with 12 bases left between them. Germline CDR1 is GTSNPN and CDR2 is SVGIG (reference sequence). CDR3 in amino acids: CAWSVPWGTSGANVLTF. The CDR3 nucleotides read TGTGCCTGGAGTGTACCTTGGGGGACCTCTGGGGCCAACGTCCTGACTTTC.

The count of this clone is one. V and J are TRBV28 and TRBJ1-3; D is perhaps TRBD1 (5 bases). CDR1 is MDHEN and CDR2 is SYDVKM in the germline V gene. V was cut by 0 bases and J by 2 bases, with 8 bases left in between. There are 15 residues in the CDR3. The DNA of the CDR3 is TGTGCCAGCAGTTTATGGGGGGGAACTGGAAACACCATATATTTT. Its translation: CASSLWGGTGNTIYF.

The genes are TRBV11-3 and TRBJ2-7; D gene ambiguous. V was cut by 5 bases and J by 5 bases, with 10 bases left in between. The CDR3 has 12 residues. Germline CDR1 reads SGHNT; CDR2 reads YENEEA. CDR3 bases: TGTGCCAGCAGCCAAGGGTTCGACGAGCAGTACTTC. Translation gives CASSQGFDEQYF.

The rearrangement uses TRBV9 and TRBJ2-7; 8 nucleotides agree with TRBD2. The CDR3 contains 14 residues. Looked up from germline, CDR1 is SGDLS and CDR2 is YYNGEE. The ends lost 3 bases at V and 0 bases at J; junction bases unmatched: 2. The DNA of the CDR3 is TGTGCCAGCAGCGCTAGCGGGTTCTCCTACGAGCAGTACTTC. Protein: CASSASGFSYEQYF. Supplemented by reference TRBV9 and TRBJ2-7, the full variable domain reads DSGVTQTPKHLITATGQRVTLRCSPRSGDLSVYWYQQSLDQGLQFLIQYYNGEERAKGNILERFSAQQFPDLHSELNLSSLELGDSALYFCASSASGFSYEQYFGPGTRLTVT.

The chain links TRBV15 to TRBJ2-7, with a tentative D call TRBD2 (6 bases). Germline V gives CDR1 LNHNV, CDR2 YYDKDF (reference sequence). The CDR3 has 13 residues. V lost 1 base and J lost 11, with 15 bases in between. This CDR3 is CATSRGGDSPEYF. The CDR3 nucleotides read TGTGCCACCAGCAGAGGCGGGGACTCCCCGGAGTACTTC.

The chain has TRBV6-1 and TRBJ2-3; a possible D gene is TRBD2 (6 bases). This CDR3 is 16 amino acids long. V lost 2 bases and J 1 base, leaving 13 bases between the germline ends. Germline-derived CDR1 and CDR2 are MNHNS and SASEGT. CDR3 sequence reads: CASSEFLGGGTDTQYF. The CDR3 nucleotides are TGTGCCAGCAGTGAATTTCTCGGGGGAGGCACAGATACGCAGTATTTT.

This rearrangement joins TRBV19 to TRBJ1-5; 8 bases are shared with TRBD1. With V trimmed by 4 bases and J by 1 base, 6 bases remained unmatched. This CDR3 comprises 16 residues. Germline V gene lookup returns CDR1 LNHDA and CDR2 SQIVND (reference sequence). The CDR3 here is CASSTWTGRSNQPQHF. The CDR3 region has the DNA TGTGCCAGTAGTACTTGGACAGGGCGAAGCAATCAGCCCCAGCATTTT.

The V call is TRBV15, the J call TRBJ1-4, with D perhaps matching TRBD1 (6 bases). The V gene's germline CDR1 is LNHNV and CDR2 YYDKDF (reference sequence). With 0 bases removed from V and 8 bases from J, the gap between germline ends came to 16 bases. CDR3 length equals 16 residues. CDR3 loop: CATSRDKGGLREKLFF. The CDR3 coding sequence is TGTGCCACCAGCAGAGATAAGGGGGGGCTTCGGGAAAAACTGTTTTTT.

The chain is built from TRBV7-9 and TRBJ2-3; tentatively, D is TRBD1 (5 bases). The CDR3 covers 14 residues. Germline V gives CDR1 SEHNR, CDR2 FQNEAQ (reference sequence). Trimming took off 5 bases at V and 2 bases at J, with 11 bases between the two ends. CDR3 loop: CASSPGRPTDTQYF. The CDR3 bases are TGTGCCAGCAGCCCAGGGCGGCCCACAGATACGCAGTATTTT.

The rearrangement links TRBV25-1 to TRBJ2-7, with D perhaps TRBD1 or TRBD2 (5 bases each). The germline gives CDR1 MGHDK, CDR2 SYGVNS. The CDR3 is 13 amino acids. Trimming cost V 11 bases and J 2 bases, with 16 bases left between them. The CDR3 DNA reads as TGTGCCTCTCAGAGGGGCGGAACCTACGAGCAGTACTTC. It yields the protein CASQRGGTYEQYF.

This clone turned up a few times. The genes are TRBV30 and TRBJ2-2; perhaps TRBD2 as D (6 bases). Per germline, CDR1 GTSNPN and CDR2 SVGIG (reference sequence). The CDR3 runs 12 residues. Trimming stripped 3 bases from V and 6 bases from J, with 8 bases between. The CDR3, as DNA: TGTGCCTGGAGCCCGGGAGCCGGGGAGCTGTTTTTT. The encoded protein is CAWSPGAGELFF.

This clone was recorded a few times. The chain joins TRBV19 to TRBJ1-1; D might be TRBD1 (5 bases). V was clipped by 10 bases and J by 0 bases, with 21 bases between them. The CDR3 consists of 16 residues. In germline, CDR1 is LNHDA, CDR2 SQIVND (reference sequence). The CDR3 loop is CATRPTEGSLNTEAFF. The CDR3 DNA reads TGTGCCACTCGCCCCACCGAGGGGAGTTTGAACACTGAAGCTTTCTTT.

The CDR3 loop is CASSPRVGGANVLTF. CDR3 nucleotide sequence: TGTGCCAGCTCACCACGGGTAGGTGGGGCCAACGTCCTGACTTTC. The rearrangement uses TRBV18 and TRBJ2-6; D gene ambiguous. Germline V gene data show CDR1 as KGHSH and CDR2 as LQKENI. Deletions cut 1 base from V and 3 bases from J, with 7 bases between. The CDR3 is 15 residues long.

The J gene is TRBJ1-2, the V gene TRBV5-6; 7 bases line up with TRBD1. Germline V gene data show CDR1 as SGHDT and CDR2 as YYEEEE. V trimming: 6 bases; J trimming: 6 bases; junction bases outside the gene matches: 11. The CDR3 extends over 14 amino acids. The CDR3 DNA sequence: TGTGCCAGCATCAAGGGGCCAGGGGGGCATGGCTACACCTTC. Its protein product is CASIKGPGGHGYTF.

As DNA, the CDR3 is TGCGCCAGCAGCTCGAGCAGGGGGCGCACTGAAGCTTTCTTT. Translation gives CASSSSRGRTEAFF. V gene TRBV5-1 combines with J gene TRBJ1-1; TRBD1 matches at 8 bases. Germline CDR1 SGHRS, CDR2 YFSETQ. Losses at the gene ends were 3 bases for V and 4 bases for J; bases not matched to a gene: 5. CDR3 length: 14 residues.

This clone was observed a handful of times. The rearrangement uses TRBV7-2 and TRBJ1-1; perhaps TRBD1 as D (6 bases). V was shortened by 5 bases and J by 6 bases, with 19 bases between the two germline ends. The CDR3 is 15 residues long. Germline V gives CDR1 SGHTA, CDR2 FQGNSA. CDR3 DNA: TGTGCCAGCAGCCACATGGACAGAATGAAATCTGAAGCTTTCTTT. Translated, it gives CASSHMDRMKSEAFF.